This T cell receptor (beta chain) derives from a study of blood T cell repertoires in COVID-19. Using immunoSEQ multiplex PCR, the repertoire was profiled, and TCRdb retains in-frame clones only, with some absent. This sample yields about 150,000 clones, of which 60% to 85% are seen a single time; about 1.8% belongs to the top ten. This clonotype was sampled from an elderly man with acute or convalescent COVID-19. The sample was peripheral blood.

CDR3 amino acids: CASSPRGSGANVLTF. CDR3 nucleotides: TGTGCCAGCTCACCACGCGGGTCTGGGGCCAACGTCCTGACTTTC. The J gene is TRBJ2-6, the V gene TRBV18, with TRBD2 as a possible D gene (5 bases). The V gene lost 1 base and the J gene lost 1 base, with 5 bases spanning the gap. Germline V gene data show CDR1 as KGHSH and CDR2 as LQKENI. CDR3 length equals 15 residues.